Sequencing of this TCR beta chain was carried out in a study of OX40 agonist ivuxolimab in advanced cancers. The germline V gene encodes CDR1 SGHRS and CDR2 YFSETQ. The CDR3 is made up of 15 amino acids. Germline trimming cut 4 bases from V and 3 bases from J; bases unmatched to any gene: 4. Libraries were prepared by immunoSEQ multiplex PCR; TCRdb keeps only in-frame clonotypes and omits some of them. The sample holds 82,000 or so clones, roughly 92% seen once. This TCR was sampled from an adult with an advanced solid tumor such as melanoma, head and neck, liver or kidney cancer. Material: CD4+ or CD8+ T cells sorted from blood, obtained in a trial of the OX40 agonist ivuxolimab. J is TRBJ2-2 and V is TRBV5-1; 9 bases match TRBD1. The CDR3 nucleotides are TGCGCCAGCAGCGGGACAGGGCTGGACACCGGGGAGCTGTTTTTT. This gives the protein CASSGTGLDTGELFF. The complete variable domain, with remaining parts taken from reference TRBV5-1 and TRBJ2-2, reads KAGVTQTPRYLIKTRGQQVTLSCSPISGHRSVSWYQQTPGQGLQFLFEYFSETQRNKGNFPGRFSGRQFSNSRSEMNVSTLELGDSALYLCASSGTGLDTGELFFGEGSRLTVL.